The entry below gives a single T cell receptor (beta chain) sequence along with its context. Its count unrecorded, this clonotype is medium-sized (0.01 to 0.1%) by frequency. Its antigen is unknown. For every CD8+ T cell subset, 250,000 to 300,000 cells were flow-sorted straight into RLT lysis buffer, and each subset was sorted in triplicate. To exclude memory contaminants, naive CD8+ T cells were stringently defined as CD45RO-CCR7+CD27+CD95-. Using standard density gradient centrifugation, peripheral blood mononuclear cells were isolated from buffy coats. A FACSAria III was used to flow-sort naive CD8+ T cells into CXCR3-negative and CXCR3-positive populations. An RNeasy Mini Kit was used to extract total RNA from the sorted cells. The CDR3, cysteine through phenylalanine, is 13 amino acids long. The record lacks a DNA sequence. CDR1 and CDR2 (SGHRS, YFSETQ) derive from the germline V gene. This sample was included in a study of CXCR3-negative and CXCR3-positive naive CD8 T cells (dated by TCRdb to about 2019). At the level of the whole study: About 135 million TRB reads were obtained in total, roughly 1.5 +/- 0.3 million reads per library. The diversity and physicochemical repertoire analyses included under 12 donors pooled from two independent experiments. For the TRBV-TRBJ cluster analysis, the naive subsets came from 5 donors, while the memory cells came from 3 donors.

The instrument was a NextSeq 550. The Human TCR Profiling Kit (MiLaboratory) was used to prepare UMI-labeled 5' RACE TRB cDNA libraries. The full amount of extracted RNA was used for cDNA synthesis, and the full amount of resulting cDNA was used for PCR amplification. Libraries were prepared in parallel with an identical number of PCR cycles. Regarding the original processing steps: About 50,000 +/- 10,000 unique UMI-labeled TRB cDNA molecules per library were extracted with MIGEC and MiXCR, with at least two reads per UMI required. On average, each library contained approximately 40,000 +/- 10,000 functional in-frame TRB CDR3 nucleotide clonotypes without stop codons. After each sample was downsampled to 5000 UMI-labeled TRB molecules, VDJtools was used to calculate diversity metrics such as normalized Shannon-Wiener and Chao1. For the central five CDR3 residues, VDJtools calculated physicochemical properties weighted by clonotype size, namely interaction energy, strength, volume and Kidera factor 4. With the reads reprocessed by TCRdb, a single entry stands for each CDR3 protein sequence and no DNA is reported. TCRdb assigned the V and J calls; the authors' analysis was not used. For this sample, the table gives about 5,300 distinct CDR3 sequences. Around 1.7% of the sample rests with the top ten.

Beyond this particular receptor, the publication reports: Because CXCR3 expression was partially decreased after cryopreservation, freshly isolated PBMCs were used for most assays. TRB CDR3s from CXCR3-positive naive cells showed higher hydrophobicity (lower Kidera factor 4), lower energy, and higher strength and volume indices than CXCR3-negative naive cells. Because surface CD5, which has been linked to self-reactivity in mice, was comparable between naive subsets, TCR interaction strength was also inferred from TRB CDR3 physicochemical properties. Comparably high repertoire diversity was found in both naive subsets, whereas much lower repertoire diversity was found in memory CD8+ T cells. TRBV-TRBJ usage was similar between naive CXCR3-negative and CXCR3-positive cells from the same donor, while memory cells showed distinct patterns.

This receptor was taken from a human donor in good health. Some clones in this sample may be carry-over from other donors' samples. The sequence is built from TRBV5-1 and TRBJ2-1; TCRdb indicates TRBD1, and absent DNA this call remains unverified. Specimen: naive CXCR3+ CD8+ T cells from blood. The cell subset or site label, as the study defines it: CD45RO-CCR7+CD27+CD95- naive CD8+ T cells expressing CXCR3 (TNR3+). This receptor carries the CDR3 CASSWGQGGEQFF. With the portions outside the CDR3 filled from the reference TRBV5-1 and TRBJ2-1 genes, the complete variable region becomes KAGVTQTPRYLIKTRGQQVTLSCSPISGHRSVSWYQQTPGQGLQFLFEYFSETQRNKGNFPGRFSGRQFSNSRSEMNVSTLELGDSALYLCASSWGQGGEQFFGPGTRLTVL.